This entry concerns a single T cell receptor (beta chain). Per the original methods: Amplifying reference gene primers gave estimates of nucleated cell counts. Assay used: immunoSEQ multiplex PCR; TCRdb lists only in-frame clones, some missing. That table supplies the V and J calls and clone size; D and trimming were determined from the DNA. The sample contains about 400,000 clones, 70% to 90% of which appear only once. Enrolled through a virtual design, the participants were between about 18 and 89 years of age and came from under 25 US areas. Cohort assignment relied on participant-reported clinical history. The data belong to a study of blood T cell repertoires in COVID-19. Study background: Samples came from the United States, Italy and Spain, spanning acute and convalescent COVID-19.

The specimen was PBMCs or T cells enriched from blood (not recorded which). This TCR was sampled from a woman between 40 and 55 years old with acute COVID-19.

For the CDR3, the DNA is TGTGCCAGCAGCCAGCGTACAGATACGCAGTATTTT. Protein sequence: CASSQRTDTQYF. V usage is TRBV3-1 (or the pseudogene TRBV3-2) and J usage is TRBJ2-3; D gene uncertain. The germline V gene has CDR1 LGHDT and CDR2 YNNKEL (reference sequence). The CDR3 runs 12 residues. Trimming cost V 3 bases and J 3 bases, with 4 bases left between them.